This T cell receptor (beta chain) was profiled in a study of blood T cell repertoires in COVID-19. Looking at the study overall: Some COVID-19 samples were acute and others convalescent; all came from the United States, Italy and Spain. T cells, B-cell-depleted T cells, or PBMCs supplied cDNA or gDNA.

Original data processing: The authors estimated nucleated cell counts from reference gene primer amplification. Libraries were prepared by immunoSEQ multiplex PCR; TCRdb keeps only in-frame clonotypes and omits some of them. That table supplies the V and J calls and clone size; D and trimming were determined from the DNA. The sample lists approximately 240,000 clones; 80% to 90% were seen once. The CDR3 is made up of 15 amino acids. V was pared by 1 base and J by 2 bases, with 1 base of the junction left unmatched. Germline CDR1 is PRHDT and CDR2 is FYEKMQ (reference sequence). V is TRBV13 and J is TRBJ2-3, with 9 nucleotides matching TRBD2. Sequenced sample: peripheral blood. The clonotype comes from a woman between 55 and 75 years old who had recovered from COVID-19. The CDR3 region is CASSLASGATDTQYF. Here the CDR3 DNA reads TGTGCCAGCAGCTTAGCTAGCGGGGCCACAGATACGCAGTATTTT.